The TCR beta chain described here comes from a study of CD8+ T cells in alopecia areata. Study overall: The authors grafted skin from approximately 6-13-month-old C3H/HeJ donors with spontaneous alopecia onto roughly 7-10-week-old female C3H/HeJ mice.

In each case, RNA was isolated and then reverse transcribed into cDNA as the sequencing template. Clones were sequenced by immunoSEQ multiplex PCR, and TCRdb holds only the in-frame ones, with some missing. The sample yields 270,000 or so clones, without any singletons. The ends lost 2 bases at V and 0 bases at J; junction bases unmatched: 3. This CDR3 is 16 amino acids long. Germline-derived CDR1 and CDR2 are NSQYPW and LRSPGD (reference sequence). Combined cutaneous lymph node cells underwent sorting by CD4, CD8alpha, NKG2D, NKG2ACE and additional markers. There are a few counts of this clone. What it binds is not known. Mouse gene names apply. The read stops 4 residues short of the end of the CDR3; the missing end is completed from the germline J gene. Whole-study findings and limits: Unlike in mice, where it was clearer, TCR sharing across patients was less clear, possibly HLA-related. Clonality exceeded that of normal scalp in lesional scalp, most notably in alopecia totalis/universalis.

This TCR was sampled from a C3H/HeJ mouse with alopecia areata. As its MHC haplotype, the strain has H2-k. The chain links TRBV1 to TRBJ2-3; 9 positions agree with TRBD2. Sequencing input: CD4+ T cells sorted from a lymph node. CDR3 sequence: CTCSALGGSSAETLYF. Incomplete CDR3 DNA: TGCACCTGCAGTGCACTGGGGGGGTCTAGTGCAGAA. The whole variable domain, remainder taken from reference TRBV1 and TRBJ2-3, is VTLLEQNPRWRLVPRGQAVNLRCILKNSQYPWMSWYQQDLQKQLQWLFTLRSPGDKEVKSLPGADYLATRVTDTELRLQVANMSQGRTLYCTCSALGGSSAETLYFGSGTRLTVL.